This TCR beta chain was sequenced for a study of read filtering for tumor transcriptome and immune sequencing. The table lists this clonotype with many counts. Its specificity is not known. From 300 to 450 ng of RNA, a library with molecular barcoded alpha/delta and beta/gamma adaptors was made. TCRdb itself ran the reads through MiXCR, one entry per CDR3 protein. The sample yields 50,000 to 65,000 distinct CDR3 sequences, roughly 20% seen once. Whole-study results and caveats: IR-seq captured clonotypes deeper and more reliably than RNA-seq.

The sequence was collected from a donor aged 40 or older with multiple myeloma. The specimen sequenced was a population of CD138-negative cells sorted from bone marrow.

The CDR3 protein is CASSIRRAVQETQYF. As DNA, the CDR3 is TGTGCCAGTAGTATAAGAAGGGCAGTCCAAGAGACCCAGTACTTC. The gene calls are TRBV19 and TRBJ2-5; D is uncertain. CDR3 length equals 15 residues. Germline assignment: CDR1 LNHDA and CDR2 SQIVND (reference sequence). V gave up 2 bases and J gave up 1 base, with 11 bases separating them.